A selection of T cell receptor beta chains follows, all from one sample in a study of radiation and T cells in renal cell carcinoma. The assay was immunoSEQ multiplex PCR, and TCRdb's table has in-frame clones only and misses some. The sample has 150,000 or so clones, about 88% seen once. The sequencing here drew on blood, taken from a patient whose treatment included radiotherapy and nephrectomy. The receptors were sampled from a woman in her sixties or seventies with renal cell carcinoma. Both conserved end residues are part of each CDR3. The D gene is left open where the match is weak. Clone sizes are given selectively: once, few, many, or a class where the clone is expanded.

J: TRBJ1-1; V: TRBV19; D: -; size: -; CDR3: CASSIGEVNTEAFF; DNA: TGTGCCAGTAGTATAGGGGAGGTGAACACTGAAGCTTTCTTT
J: TRBJ1-1; V: TRBV18; D: -; size: -; CDR3: CASSLPGRMKSGEAFF; DNA: TGTGCCAGCTCACTACCGGGACGGATGAAGTCCGGTGAAGCTTTCTTT
J: TRBJ1-2; V: TRBV27; D: -; size: -; CDR3: CASSLVSTGNYGYTF; DNA: TGTGCCAGCAGTTTAGTTTCGACAGGAAACTATGGCTACACCTTC
J: TRBJ2-3; V: TRBV2; D: -; size: once; CDR3: CASTPADTQYF; DNA: TGTGCCAGCACCCCGGCAGATACGCAGTATTTT
J: TRBJ1-3; V: TRBV19; D: -; size: -; CDR3: CASSAAGTASGNTIYF; DNA: TGTGCCAGTAGCGCTGCCGGGACGGCCTCTGGAAACACCATATATTTT
J: TRBJ1-1; V: TRBV6-1; D: TRBD1; size: -; CDR3: CASTRTGLNTEAFF; DNA: TGTGCCAGCACTAGGACAGGTCTCAACACTGAAGCTTTCTTT
J: TRBJ1-5; V: TRBV7-6; D: -; size: -; CDR3: CASSLGGRAQPQHF; DNA: TGTGCCAGCAGCTTGGGGGGCCGAGCTCAGCCCCAGCATTTT
J: TRBJ2-2; V: TRBV21-1; D: -; size: once; CDR3: CASSPTGLADTGELFF; DNA: TGTGCCAGCAGCCCGACGGGACTAGCAGACACCGGGGAGCTGTTTTTT
J: TRBJ1-3; V: TRBV9; D: TRBD1; size: once; CDR3: CASSTMATGTGNTIYF; DNA: TGTGCCAGCAGCACGATGGCGACAGGGACAGGAAACACCATATATTTT
J: TRBJ1-6; V: TRBV19; D: -; size: -; CDR3: CASRGNSPLHF; DNA: TGTGCCAGTAGGGGTAATTCACCCCTCCACTTT
J: TRBJ1-2; V: TRBV27; D: -; size: -; CDR3: CASSLQGLGGYTF; DNA: TGTGCCAGCAGCCTGCAGGGGCTCGGTGGCTACACCTTC
J: TRBJ2-1; V: TRBV7-7; D: TRBD2; size: once; CDR3: CASSPIGGGASNEQFF; DNA: TGTGCTAGCAGCCCTATCGGCGGGGGGGCCAGCAATGAGCAGTTCTTC
J: TRBJ1-2; V: TRBV11-2; D: -; size: -; CDR3: CASSPSLNYGYTF; DNA: TGTGCCAGCAGCCCCAGTCTAAACTATGGCTACACCTTC
J: TRBJ2-3; V: TRBV30; D: TRBD1; size: -; CDR3: CALRTGLSTDTQYF; DNA: TGTGCCTTGCGGACAGGTCTAAGCACAGATACGCAGTATTTT
J: TRBJ2-2; V: TRBV29-1; D: -; size: few; CDR3: CSVYTGELFF; DNA: TGCAGCGTATACACCGGGGAGCTGTTTTTT
J: TRBJ1-2; V: TRBV28; D: TRBD1; size: -; CDR3: CASSQTGIYGYTF; DNA: TGTGCCAGCAGTCAGACAGGGATTTATGGCTACACCTTC
J: TRBJ2-1; V: TRBV5-4; D: TRBD2; size: -; CDR3: CASSLAAAGAYNEQFF; DNA: TGTGCCAGCAGCTTGGCCGCAGCGGGGGCTTACAATGAGCAGTTCTTC
J: TRBJ2-4; V: TRBV11-3; D: -; size: -; CDR3: CASSLYTGGGAKNIQYF; DNA: TGTGCCAGCAGCTTATACACGGGTGGTGGAGCCAAAAACATTCAGTACTTC
J: TRBJ2-1; V: TRBV9; D: TRBD1; size: -; CDR3: CASSVRGQGAYNEQFF; DNA: TGTGCCAGCAGCGTTAGGGGACAGGGGGCCTACAATGAGCAGTTCTTC
J: TRBJ2-5; V: TRBV29-1; D: -; size: -; CDR3: CSVYGGAGETQYF; DNA: TGCAGCGTTTATGGGGGGGCCGGGGAGACCCAGTACTTC
J: TRBJ1-5; V: TRBV18; D: -; size: -; CDR3: CASSPLRSNQPQHF; DNA: TGTGCCAGCTCACCACTGAGAAGCAATCAGCCCCAGCATTTT
J: TRBJ1-5; V: TRBV6-5; D: -; size: -; CDR3: CASIDWGSNQPQHF; DNA: TGTGCCAGCATCGACTGGGGTAGCAATCAGCCCCAGCATTTT
J: TRBJ2-1; V: TRBV11-2; D: -; size: -; CDR3: CASSLRRNEQFF; DNA: TGTGCCAGCAGCTTAAGGAGGAACGAGCAGTTCTTC
J: TRBJ1-5; V: TRBV30; D: -; size: -; CDR3: CAWSRGGYGNQPQHF; DNA: TGTGCCTGGAGTAGGGGGGGTTATGGCAATCAGCCCCAGCATTTT
J: TRBJ2-7; V: TRBV14; D: -; size: -; CDR3: CASSQVSPYEQYF; DNA: TGTGCCAGCAGCCAAGTGTCTCCCTACGAGCAGTACTTC
J: TRBJ2-5; V: TRBV6-5; D: -; size: -; CDR3: CASSGTTLQETQYF; DNA: TGTGCCAGCAGCGGGACGACGCTCCAAGAGACCCAGTACTTC
J: TRBJ1-6; V: TRBV2; D: -; size: -; CDR3: CASRMNSPLHF; DNA: TGTGCCAGCAGAATGAATTCACCCCTCCACTTT
J: TRBJ2-3; V: TRBV2; D: TRBD2; size: -; CDR3: CASSGRASGGFTDTQYF; DNA: TGTGCCAGCAGTGGTCGGGCTAGCGGGGGATTCACAGATACGCAGTATTTT
J: TRBJ2-5; V: TRBV25-1; D: -; size: -; CDR3: CASRSPRGETQYF; DNA: TGTGCCAGCAGATCCCCTCGGGGAGAGACCCAGTACTTC
J: TRBJ2-5; V: TRBV4-2; D: TRBD2; size: once; CDR3: CASSQELAAKETQYF; DNA: TGTGCCAGCAGCCAAGAGCTAGCGGCAAAAGAGACCCAGTACTTC
J: TRBJ1-2; V: TRBV4-3; D: -; size: once; CDR3: CASSQQGTGRYTF; DNA: TGCGCCAGCAGCCAACAGGGCACAGGGCGCTACACCTTC
J: TRBJ1-6; V: TRBV11-3; D: -; size: -; CDR3: CASSLKRDTTLHF; DNA: TGTGCCAGCAGCTTAAAACGGGACACAACCCTCCACTTT
J: TRBJ1-4; V: TRBV27; D: -; size: -; CDR3: CASRRGRDEKLFF; DNA: TGTGCCAGCAGGCGGGGGAGGGATGAAAAACTGTTTTTT
J: TRBJ2-1; V: TRBV11-3; D: TRBD1; size: -; CDR3: CASSLGVGTEYNEQFF; DNA: TGTGCCAGCAGCTTAGGGGTCGGGACAGAATACAATGAGCAGTTCTTC
J: TRBJ2-1; V: TRBV11-1; D: TRBD2; size: -; CDR3: CASSVSGGAGFNEQFF; DNA: TGTGCCAGCAGCGTGAGCGGGGGGGCCGGGTTCAATGAGCAGTTCTTC
J: TRBJ2-2; V: TRBV19; D: -; size: -; CDR3: CASSIGSGTSTGELFF; DNA: TGTGCCAGTAGTATAGGATCAGGGACCTCCACCGGGGAGCTGTTTTTT
J: TRBJ1-1; V: TRBV28; D: -; size: -; CDR3: CASSRQVEAFF; DNA: TGTGCCAGCAGTCGACAGGTTGAAGCTTTCTTT
J: TRBJ1-2; V: TRBV7-9; D: -; size: -; CDR3: CASSLTTPSDGYTF; DNA: TGTGCCAGCAGCTTAACGACACCCTCAGATGGCTACACCTTC
J: TRBJ1-2; V: TRBV6-4; D: TRBD1; size: few; CDR3: CASSVNRGSGGYTF; DNA: TGTGCCAGCAGTGTAAACAGGGGTTCGGGTGGCTACACCTTC
J: TRBJ2-3; V: TRBV4-3; D: -; size: -; CDR3: CASSQDGGGPTDTQYF; DNA: TGCGCCAGCAGCCAAGATGGCGGGGGCCCTACAGATACGCAGTATTTT
J: TRBJ2-1; V: TRBV7-9; D: TRBD2; size: -; CDR3: CASSQPSAGPYNEQFF; DNA: TGTGCCAGCAGCCAACCCTCAGCGGGGCCATACAATGAGCAGTTCTTC
J: TRBJ1-2; V: TRBV28; D: -; size: -; CDR3: CASSFGRAYGYTF; DNA: TGTGCCAGCAGTTTCGGCAGGGCCTATGGCTACACCTTC
J: TRBJ2-7; V: TRBV6-6; D: -; size: -; CDR3: CASEDSAYEQYF; DNA: TGTGCCAGCGAGGACTCTGCCTACGAGCAGTACTTC